These 8 T cell receptor beta chains share one sample of origin, sequenced in a study of brain T cells in children with intractable seizures. The assay was immunoSEQ multiplex PCR, and TCRdb's table has in-frame clones only and misses some. This sample yields around 41,000 clones, of which approximately 90% are seen a single time; 6.3% belongs to the top ten. This sample comprised peripheral blood, obtained at surgery. The receptors originated from a girl aged 2 to 9 with tuberous sclerosis and intractable seizures.

This rearrangement joins TRBV5-6 to TRBJ1-1; the D is unclear. CDR1 and CDR2 (germline): SGHDT, YYEEEE. Deletions cut 3 bases from V and 0 bases from J, with 9 bases between. The CDR3 contains 14 residues. This CDR3 reads CASSSGYMNTEAFF. The CDR3 DNA reads TGTGCCAGCAGCTCAGGATACATGAACACTGAAGCTTTCTTT. The variable domain in full, with the rest retrieved from reference TRBV5-6 and TRBJ1-1, is DAGVTQSPTHLIKTRGQQVTLRCSPKSGHDTVSWYQQALGQGPQFIFQYYEEEERQRGNFPDRFSGHQFPNYSSELNVNALLLGDSALYLCASSSGYMNTEAFFGQGTRLTVV.

The chain uses TRBV19 and TRBJ1-5; D remains unclear. Trimming cost V 4 bases and J 0 bases, with 13 bases left between them. Germline V gene sequence: CDR1 LNHDA, CDR2 SQIVND (reference sequence). The CDR3 consists of 16 residues. CDR3 coding DNA: TGTGCCAGTAGTACACGAGATTATTATAGCAATCAGCCCCAGCATTTT. Translated, it gives CASSTRDYYSNQPQHF.

This chain joins TRBV12-5 and TRBJ1-1, with TRBD1 matching over 8 bases. The germline V gene encodes CDR1 LGHNT and CDR2 FRNRAP. This CDR3 has 18 amino acids. V lost 3 bases and J lost 2; bases outside the gene matches: 14. The chain's CDR3 is CASGFPLTGGPTNTEAFF. CDR3 nucleotide sequence: TGTGCTAGTGGTTTCCCACTTACAGGGGGGCCAACTAACACTGAAGCTTTCTTT.

The J gene is TRBJ2-1, the V gene TRBV19; D possibly corresponds to TRBD2 (5 bases). The CDR3 extends over 15 amino acids. Germline V gives CDR1 LNHDA, CDR2 SQIVND (reference sequence). V lost 7 bases and J lost 9, with 22 bases in between. CDR3 sequence reads: CASTLGSVGMFEQFF. CDR3 sequence (DNA): TGTGCCAGTACCCTCGGGTCGGTCGGGATGTTTGAGCAGTTCTTC.

This chain joins TRBV19 and TRBJ1-3; tentative D call: TRBD1 (6 bases). V was clipped by 1 base and J by 1 base, with 14 bases between them. CDR3 length: 17 residues. Germline lookup yields CDR1 LNHDA and CDR2 SQIVND (reference sequence). The CDR3 region has the DNA TGTGCCAGTAGTATAGTCTCCGGCAGGGGATCTGGAAACACCATATATTTT. Amino acid sequence: CASSIVSGRGSGNTIYF.

The V and J genes are TRBV7-2 and TRBJ1-2; 7 nucleotides line up with TRBD1. The CDR3 has 16 amino acids. CDR1 and CDR2 (germline): SGHTA, FQGNSA. Trimming took 1 base from V and 2 from J; bases not matched to a gene: 7. The chain's CDR3 is CASSLVAGGLNYGYTF. Here the CDR3 DNA reads TGTGCCAGCAGCTTAGTGGCAGGGGGTCTCAACTATGGCTACACCTTC.

V is TRBV3-1 (or the pseudogene TRBV3-2) and J is TRBJ1-1; possible D gene TRBD1, 5 bases. Germline V CDR1 and CDR2: LGHDT, YNNKEL (reference sequence). The length of the CDR3 is 14 residues. Trimming took off 4 bases at V and 4 bases at J, with 13 bases between the two ends. CDR3 loop: CASSPALGGTEAFF. In nucleotides, the CDR3 is TGTGCCAGCAGCCCCGCGCTGGGGGGCACTGAAGCTTTCTTT.

This clone occurred a few times. The chain links TRBV5-5 to TRBJ1-5; tentatively, D is TRBD1 (6 bases). The V end was cut by 0 bases, the J end by 3 bases, with 7 bases between. The CDR3 spans 14 residues. Germline V lookup: CDR1 SGHKS, CDR2 YYEKEE (reference sequence). Here the CDR3 reads CASSLGQDNQPQHF. Here the CDR3 DNA reads TGTGCCAGCAGCTTGGGACAGGACAATCAGCCCCAGCATTTT. Supplemented by reference TRBV5-5 and TRBJ1-5, the full variable domain reads DAGVTQSPTHLIKTRGQQVTLRCSPISGHKSVSWYQQVLGQGPQFIFQYYEKEERGRGNFPDRFSARQFPNYSSELNVNALLLGDSALYLCASSLGQDNQPQHFGDGTRLSIL.